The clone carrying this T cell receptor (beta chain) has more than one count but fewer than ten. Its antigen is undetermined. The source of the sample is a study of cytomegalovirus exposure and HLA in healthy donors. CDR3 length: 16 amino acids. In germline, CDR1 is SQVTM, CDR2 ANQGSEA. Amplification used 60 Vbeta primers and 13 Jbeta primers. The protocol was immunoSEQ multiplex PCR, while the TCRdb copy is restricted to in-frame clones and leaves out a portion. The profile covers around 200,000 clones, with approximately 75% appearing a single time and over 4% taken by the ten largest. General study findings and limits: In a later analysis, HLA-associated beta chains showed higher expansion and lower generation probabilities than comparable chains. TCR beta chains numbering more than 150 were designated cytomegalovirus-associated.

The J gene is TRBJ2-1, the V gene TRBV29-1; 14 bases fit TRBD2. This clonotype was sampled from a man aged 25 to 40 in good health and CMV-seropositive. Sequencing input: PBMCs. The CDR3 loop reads CRAGLAGVGVDNEQFF. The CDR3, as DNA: TGCAGAGCGGGACTAGCGGGAGTAGGGGTCGACAATGAGCAGTTCTTC.